This T cell receptor (beta chain) stems from a study of blood T cell repertoires in COVID-19. Study details: Sources were T cells, B-cell-depleted T cells, or PBMCs; the material itself was cDNA or gDNA.

The V and J ends lost 9 bases and 4 bases respectively, with 15 bases between them. Germline loops: CDR1 WNHNN, CDR2 SYGVQD (reference sequence). The CDR3 length is 13 residues. Method: immunoSEQ multiplex PCR; TCRdb's copy keeps in-frame clones and lacks some. The table shows more than 75,000 clones, with 70% to 90% occurring only once. The clonotype comes from a woman aged 70-85 years with acute or convalescent COVID-19. The source material was peripheral blood. The genes are TRBV10-1 and TRBJ1-2; D possibly corresponds to TRBD1 (5 bases). The CDR3 region is CASQPTAGYGYTF. For the CDR3, the DNA is TGCGCCAGTCAACCGACAGCGGGCTATGGCTACACCTTC.